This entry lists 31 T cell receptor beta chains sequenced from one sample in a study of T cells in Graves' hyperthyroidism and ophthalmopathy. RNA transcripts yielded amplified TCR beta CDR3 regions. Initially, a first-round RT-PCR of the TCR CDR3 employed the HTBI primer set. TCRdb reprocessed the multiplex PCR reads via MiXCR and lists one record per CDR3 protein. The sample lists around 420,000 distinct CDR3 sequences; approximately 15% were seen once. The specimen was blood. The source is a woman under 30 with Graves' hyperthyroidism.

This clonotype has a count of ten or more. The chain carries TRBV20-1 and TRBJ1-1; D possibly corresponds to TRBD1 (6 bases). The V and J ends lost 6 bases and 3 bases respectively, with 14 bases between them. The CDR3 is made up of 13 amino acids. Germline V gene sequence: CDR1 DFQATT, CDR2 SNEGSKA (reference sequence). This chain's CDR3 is CSAHRVLDTEAFF. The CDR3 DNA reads TGCAGTGCCCACAGGGTGTTGGACACTGAAGCTTTCTTT.

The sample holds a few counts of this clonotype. CDR3 sequence (DNA): TGTGCCAGCAGCTCTCCAGAATCTGGAAACACCATATATTTT. Translation gives CASSSPESGNTIYF. V gene TRBV13 combines with J gene TRBJ1-3; D ambiguous. V gave up 4 bases and J gave up 1 base, with 8 bases separating them. CDR3 length: 14 residues. The germline V gene has CDR1 PRHDT and CDR2 FYEKMQ (reference sequence).

CDR3 bases: TGTGCTAGTGGTTTATCGGGACTAGCGGGAACAAGGTCCTACAATGAGCAGTTCTTC. Protein: CASGLSGLAGTRSYNEQFF. The V gene is TRBV12-5, the J gene TRBJ2-1; TRBD2 aligns across 13 bases. CDR3 length: 19 residues. J was trimmed by 1 base and V by 3 bases; bases with no gene match: 9. Germline-derived CDR1 and CDR2 are LGHNT and FRNRAP.

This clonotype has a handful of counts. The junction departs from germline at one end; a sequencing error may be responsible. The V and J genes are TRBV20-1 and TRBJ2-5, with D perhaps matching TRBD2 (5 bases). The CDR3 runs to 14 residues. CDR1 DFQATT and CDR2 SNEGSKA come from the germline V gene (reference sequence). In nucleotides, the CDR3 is TGCAGTGCAAACAACCCGGACTCCCAAGGGACCCAGTACTTC. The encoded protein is CSANNPDSQGTQYF.

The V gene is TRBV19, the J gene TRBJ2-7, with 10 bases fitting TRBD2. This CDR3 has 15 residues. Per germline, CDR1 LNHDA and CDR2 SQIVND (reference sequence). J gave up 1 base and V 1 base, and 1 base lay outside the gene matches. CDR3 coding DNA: TGTGCCAGTAGTATAGGACTAGCGGGTTCCTACGAGCAGTACTTC. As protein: CASSIGLAGSYEQYF. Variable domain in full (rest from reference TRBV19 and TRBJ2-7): DGGITQSPKYLFRKEGQNVTLSCEQNLNHDAMYWYRQDPGQGLRLIYYSQIVNDFQKGDIAEGYSVSREKKESFPLTVTSAQKNPTAFYLCASSIGLAGSYEQYFGPGTRLTVT.

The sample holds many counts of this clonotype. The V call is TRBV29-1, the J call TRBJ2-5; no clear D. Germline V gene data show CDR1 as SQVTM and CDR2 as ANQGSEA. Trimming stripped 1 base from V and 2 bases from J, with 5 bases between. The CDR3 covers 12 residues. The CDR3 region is CSVEVAQETQYF. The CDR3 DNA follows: TGCAGCGTTGAAGTCGCACAAGAGACCCAGTACTTC.

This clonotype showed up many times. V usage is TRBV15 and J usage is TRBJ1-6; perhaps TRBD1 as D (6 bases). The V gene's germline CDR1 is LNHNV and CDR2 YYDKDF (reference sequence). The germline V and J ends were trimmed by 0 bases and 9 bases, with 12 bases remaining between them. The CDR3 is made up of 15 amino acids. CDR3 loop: CATSRDGGRGSPLHF. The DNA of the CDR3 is TGTGCCACCAGCAGAGATGGGGGGCGGGGTTCACCCCTCCACTTT.

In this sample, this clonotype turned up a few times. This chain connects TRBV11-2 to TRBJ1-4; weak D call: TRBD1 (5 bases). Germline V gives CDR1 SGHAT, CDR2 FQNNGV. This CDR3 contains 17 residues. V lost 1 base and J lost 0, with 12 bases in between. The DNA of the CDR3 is TGTGCCAGCAGCTTAGCTGGGCAGGGTGCAACTAATGAAAAACTGTTTTTT. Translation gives CASSLAGQGATNEKLFF.

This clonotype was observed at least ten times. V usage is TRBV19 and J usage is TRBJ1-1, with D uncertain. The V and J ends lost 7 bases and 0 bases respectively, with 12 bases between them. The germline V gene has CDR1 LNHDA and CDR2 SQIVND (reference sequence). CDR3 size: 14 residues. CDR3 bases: TGTGCCAGTACCTTGGAGGGCATGAACACTGAAGCTTTCTTT. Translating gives CASTLEGMNTEAFF.

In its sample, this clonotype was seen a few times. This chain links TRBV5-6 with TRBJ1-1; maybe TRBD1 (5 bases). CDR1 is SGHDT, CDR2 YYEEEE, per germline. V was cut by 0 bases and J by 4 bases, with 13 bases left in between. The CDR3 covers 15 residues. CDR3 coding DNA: TGTGCCAGCAGCTTGGCAAGGGGCAGAAGCACTGAAGCTTTCTTT. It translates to CASSLARGRSTEAFF.

The CDR3 region is CASSSGLAGVSVYNEQFF. Written as DNA, the CDR3 is TGTGCCAGCAGCTCGGGACTAGCGGGAGTCTCAGTCTACAATGAGCAGTTCTTC. The chain combines TRBV9 with TRBJ2-1, with 14 nucleotides matching TRBD2. The germline V gene encodes CDR1 SGDLS and CDR2 YYNGEE. Trimming at V came to 4 bases and at J to 3 bases, leaving 9 bases not matched to a gene. The CDR3 sequence is 18 residues long.

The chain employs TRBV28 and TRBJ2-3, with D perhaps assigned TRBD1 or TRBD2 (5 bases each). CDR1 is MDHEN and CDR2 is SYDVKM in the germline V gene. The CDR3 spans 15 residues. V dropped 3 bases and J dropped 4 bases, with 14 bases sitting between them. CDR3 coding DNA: TGTGCCAGCAGTTTTTATAGTCTGGGGGCAGATACGCAGTATTTT. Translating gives CASSFYSLGADTQYF.

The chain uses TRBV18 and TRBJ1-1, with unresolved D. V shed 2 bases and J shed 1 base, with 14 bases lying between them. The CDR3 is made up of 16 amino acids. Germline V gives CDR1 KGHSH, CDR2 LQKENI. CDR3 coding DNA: TGTGCCAGCTCACCAAGCTCCGGACGGACGAACACTGAAGCTTTCTTT. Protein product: CASSPSSGRTNTEAFF.

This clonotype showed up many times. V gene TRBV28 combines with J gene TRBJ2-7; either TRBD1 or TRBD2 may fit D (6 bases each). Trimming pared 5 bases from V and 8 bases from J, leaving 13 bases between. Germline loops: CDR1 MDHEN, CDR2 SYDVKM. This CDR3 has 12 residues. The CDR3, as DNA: TGTGCCAGCAGTGCGCAGGGGAGGCAGCAGTACTTC. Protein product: CASSAQGRQQYF.

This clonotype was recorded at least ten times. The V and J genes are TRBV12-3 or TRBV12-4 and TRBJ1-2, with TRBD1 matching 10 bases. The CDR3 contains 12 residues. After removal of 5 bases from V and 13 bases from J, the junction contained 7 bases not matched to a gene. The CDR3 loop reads CASSPRTGGGTF. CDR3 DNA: TGTGCCAGCAGTCCGAGGACAGGGGGGGGCACCTTC.

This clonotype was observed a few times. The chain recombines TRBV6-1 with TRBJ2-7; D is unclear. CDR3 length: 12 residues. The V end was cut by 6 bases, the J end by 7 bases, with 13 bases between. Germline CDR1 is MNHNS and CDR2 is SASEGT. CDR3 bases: TGTGCCAGCAGCCCCGGGCCGGTGGAGCAGTACTTC. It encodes CASSPGPVEQYF.

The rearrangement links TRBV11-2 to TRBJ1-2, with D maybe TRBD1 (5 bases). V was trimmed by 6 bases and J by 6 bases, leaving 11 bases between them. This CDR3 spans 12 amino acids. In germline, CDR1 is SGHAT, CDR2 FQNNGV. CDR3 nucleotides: TGTGCCAGCAGTGAGGGGAGCGATGGCTACACCTTC. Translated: CASSEGSDGYTF.

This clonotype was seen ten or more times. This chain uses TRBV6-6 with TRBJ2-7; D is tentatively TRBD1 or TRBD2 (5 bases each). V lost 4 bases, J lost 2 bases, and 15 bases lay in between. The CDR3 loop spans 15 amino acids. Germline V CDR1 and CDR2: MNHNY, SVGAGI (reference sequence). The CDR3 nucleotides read TGTGCCAGCAGTTTACTTGGGACCGGGCCCTACGAGCAGTACTTC. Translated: CASSLLGTGPYEQYF.

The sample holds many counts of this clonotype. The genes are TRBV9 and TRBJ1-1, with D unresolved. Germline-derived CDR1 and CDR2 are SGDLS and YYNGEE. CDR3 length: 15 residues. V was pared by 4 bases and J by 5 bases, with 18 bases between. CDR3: CASSPHPFERTEAFF. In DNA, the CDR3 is TGTGCCAGCAGCCCCCACCCGTTCGAGAGAACTGAAGCTTTCTTT.

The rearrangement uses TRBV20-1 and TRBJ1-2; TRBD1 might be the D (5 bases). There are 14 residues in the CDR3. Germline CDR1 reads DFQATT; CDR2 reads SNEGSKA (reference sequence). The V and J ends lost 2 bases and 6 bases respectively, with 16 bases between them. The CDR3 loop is CSARQGGKADGYTF. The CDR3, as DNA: TGCAGTGCTAGACAGGGAGGGAAGGCCGATGGCTACACCTTC.

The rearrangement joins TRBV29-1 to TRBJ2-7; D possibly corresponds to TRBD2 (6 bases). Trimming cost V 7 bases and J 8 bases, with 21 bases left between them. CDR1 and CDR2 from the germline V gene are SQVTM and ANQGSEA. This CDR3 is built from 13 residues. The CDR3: CSGGDSRLRQQYF. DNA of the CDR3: TGCAGCGGGGGGGACTCTCGGCTGCGGCAGCAGTACTTC.

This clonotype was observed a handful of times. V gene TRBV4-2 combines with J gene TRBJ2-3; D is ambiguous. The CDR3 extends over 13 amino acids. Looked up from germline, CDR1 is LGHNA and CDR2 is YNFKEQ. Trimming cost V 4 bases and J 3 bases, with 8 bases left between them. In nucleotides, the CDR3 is TGTGCCAGCAGCCCTCCTTATACAGATACGCAGTATTTT. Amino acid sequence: CASSPPYTDTQYF.

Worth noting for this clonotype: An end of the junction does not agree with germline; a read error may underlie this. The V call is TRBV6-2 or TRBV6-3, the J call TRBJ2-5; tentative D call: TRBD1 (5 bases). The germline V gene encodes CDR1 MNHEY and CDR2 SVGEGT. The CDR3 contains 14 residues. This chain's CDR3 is CTSSYPRQRETQYF. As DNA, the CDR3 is TGTACCAGCAGTTACCCCCGACAGAGAGAGACCCAGTACTTC.

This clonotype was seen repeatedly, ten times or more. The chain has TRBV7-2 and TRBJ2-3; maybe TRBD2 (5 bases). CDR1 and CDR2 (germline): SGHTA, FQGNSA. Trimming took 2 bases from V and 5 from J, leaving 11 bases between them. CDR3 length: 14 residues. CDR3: CASSLSGSRDTQYF. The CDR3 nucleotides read TGTGCCAGCAGCTTATCGGGATCAAGAGATACGCAGTATTTT.

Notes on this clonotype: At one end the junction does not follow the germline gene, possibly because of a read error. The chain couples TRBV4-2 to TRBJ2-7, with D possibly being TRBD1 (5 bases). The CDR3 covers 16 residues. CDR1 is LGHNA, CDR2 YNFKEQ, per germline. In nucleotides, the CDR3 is TGTGTCAGCAGCCCGGGCACTGGCAAGGGGTCCTACGAGCAGTACTTC. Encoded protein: CVSSPGTGKGSYEQYF.

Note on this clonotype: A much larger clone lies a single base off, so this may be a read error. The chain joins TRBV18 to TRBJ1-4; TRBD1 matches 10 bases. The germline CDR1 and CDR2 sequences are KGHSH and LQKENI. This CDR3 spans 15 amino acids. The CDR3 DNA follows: TGTGCCAGCTCACCCTCCGGGACAGGGGTTAAAAAACTGCTTTTT. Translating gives CASSPSGTGVKKLLF. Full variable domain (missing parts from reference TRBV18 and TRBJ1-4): NAGVMQNPRHLVRRRGQEARLRCSPMKGHSHVYWYRQLPEEGLKFMVYLQKENIIDESGMPKERFSAEFPKEGPSILRIQQVVRGDSAAYFCASSPSGTGVKKLLFGSGTQLSVL.

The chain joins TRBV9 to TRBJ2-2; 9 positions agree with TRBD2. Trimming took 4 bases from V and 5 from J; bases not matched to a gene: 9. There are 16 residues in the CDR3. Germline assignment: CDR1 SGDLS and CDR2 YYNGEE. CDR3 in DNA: TGTGCCAGCAGCCCCAAAGCGGGAGGATGTACCGGGGAGCTGTTTTTT. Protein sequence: CASSPKAGGCTGELFF.

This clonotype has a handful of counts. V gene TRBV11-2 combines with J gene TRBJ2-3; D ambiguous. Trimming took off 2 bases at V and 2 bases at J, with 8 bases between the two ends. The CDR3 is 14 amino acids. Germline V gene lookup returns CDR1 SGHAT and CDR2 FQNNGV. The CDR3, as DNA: TGTGCCAGCAGCTTATCGGCGTACACAGATACGCAGTATTTT. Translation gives CASSLSAYTDTQYF.

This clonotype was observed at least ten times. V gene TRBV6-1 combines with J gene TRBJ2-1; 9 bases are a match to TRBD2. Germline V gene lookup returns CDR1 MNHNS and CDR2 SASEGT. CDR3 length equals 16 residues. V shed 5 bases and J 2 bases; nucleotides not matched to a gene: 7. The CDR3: CASSSQAGGTYNEQFF. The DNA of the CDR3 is TGTGCCAGCAGTTCCCAAGCGGGAGGCACCTACAATGAGCAGTTCTTC.

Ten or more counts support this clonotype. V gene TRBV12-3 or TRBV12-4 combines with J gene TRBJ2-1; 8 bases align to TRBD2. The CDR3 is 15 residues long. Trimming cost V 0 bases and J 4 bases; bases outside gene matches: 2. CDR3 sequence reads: CASSLASGIYNEQFF. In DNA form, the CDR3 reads TGTGCCAGCAGTTTAGCTAGCGGGATATACAATGAGCAGTTCTTC.

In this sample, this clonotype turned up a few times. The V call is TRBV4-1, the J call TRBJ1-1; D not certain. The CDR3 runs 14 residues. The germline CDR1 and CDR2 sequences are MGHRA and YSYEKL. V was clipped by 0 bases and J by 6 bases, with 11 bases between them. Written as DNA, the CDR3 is TGCGCCAGCAGCCAAGATCGGGGATTGGCTGAAGCTTTCTTT. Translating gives CASSQDRGLAEAFF.